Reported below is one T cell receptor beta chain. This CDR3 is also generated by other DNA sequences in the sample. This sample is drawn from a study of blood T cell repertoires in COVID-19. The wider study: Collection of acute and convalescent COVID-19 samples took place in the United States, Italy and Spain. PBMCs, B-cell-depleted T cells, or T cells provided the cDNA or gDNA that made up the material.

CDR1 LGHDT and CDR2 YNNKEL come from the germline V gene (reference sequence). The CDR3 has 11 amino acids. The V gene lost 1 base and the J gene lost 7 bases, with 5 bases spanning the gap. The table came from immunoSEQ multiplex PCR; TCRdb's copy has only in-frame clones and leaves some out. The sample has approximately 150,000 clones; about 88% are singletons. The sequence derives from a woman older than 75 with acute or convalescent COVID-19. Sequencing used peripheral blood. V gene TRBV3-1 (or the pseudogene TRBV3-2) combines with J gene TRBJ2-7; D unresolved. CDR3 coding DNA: TGTGCCAGCAGCCAAGCCCGGGAGCAGTACTTC. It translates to CASSQAREQYF.